Described below is a single TCR beta chain sequence and its context. The target of this receptor is not known. Its ends do not fully match the called genes, so a read error is possible. Library preparation was by the immunoSEQ multiplex PCR assay. For the multiplex PCR, a mixture combining 60 forward primers for TCR Vbeta segments and 13 reverse primers for TCR Jbeta segments was used. The CDR3 region of rearranged TCR beta genes was amplified from genomic DNA with a multiplex PCR assay. The Illumina HiSeq System was used to sequence the amplified TCR beta libraries as 87-base-pair reads. The authors' pipeline ran thus. A later analysis counted approximately 84 million unique TCR beta chains across the 640 or so repertoires, and some 11 million of these chains were shared by at least two donors. Raw reads were error-corrected and collapsed into unique sequences by a nearest-neighbor algorithm in which closely related sequences were merged to remove PCR and sequencing errors. V, D and J gene segments were assigned by aligning CDR3 sequences to IMGT reference sequences. Each retained sequence needed at least a six-nucleotide match to both a V gene segment and a J gene segment. A rearrangement was called productive if the CDR3 had no stop codons and remained in frame with V and J, and every other rearrangement was called non-productive. CDR3 was defined by IMGT convention, running from the second conserved V-encoded cysteine to the conserved J-encoded phenylalanine. The earlier analysis of 450 to 750 of the donors excluded any sequence lacking an unambiguous match to a single V gene segment. An earlier analysis of some 500 of the donors classified V segments as functional when productive rearrangements were above 56.7% and as segregating when the standard deviation between donors was above 5%. A statistical classification framework was built for diagnosing cytomegalovirus status from the catalog of TCR beta chain sequences. In a later analysis, V and J genes were assigned by comparing TCR nucleotide sequences against IMGT/GENE-DB human TR gene sequences. A later analysis assigned CDR3 sequences and most-parsimonious VDJ recombination scenarios with the TCRdist pipeline. In a later analysis, each TCR beta chain was defined by its CDR3 amino acid sequence together with its V-gene family, and reads lacking a unique V-gene family were excluded. As a way to deal with suspected cross-contamination and a sequencing artifact, a later analysis dropped 500 to 700 nucleotide sequences that were highly shared and had low generation probability. In a later analysis, a clonal expansion index for each public chain was calculated from normalized within-repertoire ranks of inferred template counts. In a later analysis, generation probabilities were computed using a VDJ recombination model fitted to out-of-frame rearrangements, and the results were checked against IGoR. Hypergeometric tests were used in a later analysis to score TCR-TCR, TCR-HLA and TCR-CMV co-occurrence, with a repertoire-size bias correction applied to the TCR pairs. To estimate false discovery rates, a later analysis permuted the HLA or CMV assignments 20 times. In a later analysis, co-occurring TCRs were grouped with DBSCAN, and TCRdist sequence similarity was added when clustering was performed within HLA-allele-positive subsets. Repertoires with fewer than 30,000 or more than 120,000 public chains, plus five repertoires with anomalous nucleotide sharing, were excluded from co-occurrence clustering. In its TCRdb copy, this immuneACCESS table keeps in-frame sequences only and misses some clones. Where compared with another copy, unresolved V genes explain less than half of these, and the others have no known cause. V, J and clone size derive from that table, while D and trimming were established from the DNA sequence. The sample includes 210,000 or so clones, with around four fifths observed a single time. 0.71% of the sample goes to the ten largest clones.

The cohort comprised more than 550 healthy bone marrow donors. All cohort members were sampled while nominally healthy, although unrecorded immune exposures were likely present. The donor was CMV seronegative and was included in the group of 352 seronegative cohort members. Every donor gave a peripheral blood sample, and the peripheral blood mononuclear cells from that sample were used for TCR beta sequencing. The Qiagen DNeasy Blood Extraction Kit was used to extract genomic DNA from the blood cell samples. The data belong to a study of cytomegalovirus exposure and HLA in healthy donors (dated by TCRdb to 2017 to 2019). About the full investigation: According to an earlier analysis of 587 of the donors, roughly 180 million T cells yielded over 100 million unique TCR beta sequences and about 300 Gb of sequence data. Roughly 300 gigabases of sequencing data and some 85 million unique TCR sequences were included in an early release covering several hundred HLA-typed donors. The genetic ancestry cluster associated with self-reported Caucasian donors included over 65% of the roughly 380 genotyped donors. The aim of the study was to test whether cataloging public T cell receptors could identify signatures of past pathogen exposure. The study used immunosequencing to profile the T cell repertoires of approximately 640 subjects and linked those repertoires to cytomegalovirus serostatus. Besides the first cohort of more than 650 subjects, a separate validation cohort made up of over a hundred different subjects was used. High-throughput TCR immunosequencing, statistical association of individual TCRs with disease status, and machine learning were combined to predict cytomegalovirus infection status. A later analysis re-analyzed previously published TCR beta repertoires from 600 to 850 donors and added high-resolution HLA genotyping to study TCR occurrence patterns. In the later analysis, no new phenotypic data were used to find candidate immune exposures; instead, reliance was placed on TCR beta sequences and their occurrence across donors. An earlier analysis of approximately 580 of the donors used high-throughput TCR beta sequencing to judge whether each TCR beta V gene segment behaved as functional or pseudogenic. Alongside the repertoire data, information on donor age, sex, ethnicity and CMV serostatus was compiled. Genome-wide SNP genotypes for about 65% of the 666 donors were used in a later genetic analysis, which treated that subset as a discovery cohort. All discovery cohort repertoires had been generated on a single sequencing platform. Class I and class II HLA loci were covered by the typing at four-digit resolution. Typing coverage differed by locus: A, B, C, DRB1 and DQB1 were typed in roughly 629-640 donors, DQA1 in 500 to 550, DPA1 in 600 to 610, and DPB1 in just under 490. A handful of DR-DQ haplotypes were handled as single units for association and clustering because linkage in the cohort was strong. Among roughly 400 genotyped donors of the cohort, an average of around 250,000 unique TCR beta nucleotide sequences was sequenced per donor, of which approximately 18% were non-productive.

Looking up the germline V gene (reference sequence) yields CDR1 SSHAT and CDR2 FNYEAQ. From cysteine to phenylalanine, the CDR3 is 15 amino acids long. The sequence is cut down to CDR3 DNA, 45 bases in frame from base 1. Overall results and qualifications from the work: Linkage disequilibrium might explain the correlated functional status among segregating V segments, but an unknown experimental factor could not be ruled out. Most CMV-associated TCR beta chains appeared to be HLA-restricted in a later analysis, and the HLA associations seemed to be driven largely by CMV exposure. A later analysis found that TCR association rates varied across HLA loci, with DRB1 alleles showing the most associated TCRs and HLA-C alleles the fewest. A group of highly shared sequence variants was considered likely to be a technical artifact of the sequencing pipeline. HLA typing was unavailable for some donors at each locus, so association tests used only the typed subset. The classifier was reported to diagnose cytomegalovirus status with high specificity and sensitivity in both the original and validation cohorts. Immune exposure information for the cohort was limited to CMV serostatus. In vitro tests confirmed that three of the cytomegalovirus-associated TCR beta chains recognize cytomegalovirus antigens. Because counts were too low, seventeen rarely observed V segments, including chromosome 9 orphons, were excluded from the earlier analysis of a few hundred of the donors. In a later genetic analysis, a missense DCLRE1C variant was associated with V-gene and J-gene trimming of TCR beta chains, and the association was replicated in an independent cohort. According to the authors, the approach could potentially be generalized to other disease states and immunological phenotypes. The 87-base-pair reads could not distinguish some IMGT-functional V segments, including TRBV6-2 and TRBV6-3, so those segments were excluded. When HLA alleles, especially DR and DQ, strongly co-occurred, TCR associations were difficult to assign to individual alleles. According to a later genetic analysis, donors in an Asian-associated ancestry cluster had fewer N-insertions in productive TCRs than the approximately 630-donor mean. In a later analysis, several top co-occurrence clusters were reported to appear linked to parvovirus B19, influenza, CMV and Epstein-Barr virus. Across donors, most TCR sequences were observed very rarely, whereas some public TCRs were present in many individuals. A later analysis found that HLA-associated TCR beta chains were more clonally expanded and had lower generation probabilities than equally common non-associated chains. Only TCR beta chains were sequenced in this cohort, and the absence of alpha or paired-chain data limited detectable features. A further reported finding was that TCR beta sequences accurately predicted the HLA-A and HLA-B alleles for most subjects in the first cohort. The study gave a list of around 170 TCR beta chains associated with cytomegalovirus. A later analysis associated 17,000 or so TCR beta sequences with specific HLA alleles at a false discovery rate of 0.05. Broadly in line with IMGT annotations, most TCR beta V segments showed up in productive rearrangements about 87% or about 30% of the time in an earlier analysis of some 590 of the donors. Roughly uniform sequencing depth across donors was assumed in presence/absence analyses, although this assumption may not hold.

The sequencing input was PBMCs. The source of this sequence is a boy younger than 10 in good health and CMV-seronegative. The chain is encoded by TRBV7-7 joined to TRBJ2-2; no D gene can be assigned with confidence. The CDR3 loop reads CASSLGRPGTGELFF. The DNA sequence is as follows: TGTGCTAGCAGCTTAGGACGGCCGGGCACCGGGGAGCTGTTTTTT.